A selection of T cell receptor beta chains follows, all from one sample in a study of blood T cell repertoires in COVID-19. Sequencing used immunoSEQ multiplex PCR; TCRdb keeps in-frame clones, though not all of them. The table lists tens of thousands of clones, 85% to 90% of them singletons. Sequencing was performed on peripheral blood. The receptors here all came from a human donor in a cohort sampled during active COVID-19. The CDR3 runs from the conserved cysteine through the conserved F or W. Fields, in order: V gene, clone size, D gene, J gene, CDR3 protein, CDR3 DNA. A D gene is named only where the DNA matches it firmly. Some rows mark clone size as missing; the rest say once, few, many or name a class of expanded clone.

>TRBV2|few|NA|TRBJ1-3
CASRYGSGGNTIYF
TGTGCCAGCAGATACGGGAGCGGAGGAAACACCATATATTTT
>TRBV7-6|once|TRBD2|TRBJ2-3
CASSLGASGRADTQYF
TGTGCCAGCAGCTTAGGAGCTAGCGGGAGGGCAGATACGCAGTATTTT
>TRBV5-4|few|NA|TRBJ1-6
CASSFEGSPLHF
TGTGCCAGCAGCTTCGAGGGTTCACCCCTCCACTTT
>TRBV11-2|NA|TRBD1|TRBJ2-7
CASSTHRDRDGVGNYEQYF
TGTGCCAGCAGCACCCACCGGGACAGGGATGGAGTAGGTAACTACGAGCAGTACTTC
>TRBV6-4|NA|NA|TRBJ2-3
CASSDSKAGTQYF
TGTGCCAGCAGTGACTCAAAGGCGGGTACGCAGTATTTT
>TRBV6-5|NA|TRBD2|TRBJ2-7
CASSPTSRYEQYF
TGTGCCAGCAGCCCGACTAGCAGATACGAGCAGTACTTC
>TRBV4-2|NA|TRBD2|TRBJ2-7
CASSQEGGSGGTEVDEQYF
TGTGCCAGCAGCCAAGAGGGTGGGAGCGGGGGTACCGAGGTGGACGAGCAGTACTTC
>TRBV28|NA|NA|TRBJ2-7
CASSLRPVDEQYF
TGTGCCAGCAGTTTACGTCCGGTTGACGAGCAGTACTTC
>TRBV9|NA|NA|TRBJ1-2
CASSVEWGPGYGYTF
TGTGCCAGCAGCGTAGAATGGGGGCCCGGCTATGGCTACACCTTC
>TRBV2|NA|NA|TRBJ1-3
CASTLRLGPPGNTIYF
TGTGCCAGCACCCTCCGACTGGGGCCGCCTGGAAACACCATATATTTT
>TRBV7-2|NA|NA|TRBJ2-3
CASSLADQGYADTQYF
TGTGCCAGCAGCTTAGCGGATCAGGGTTATGCAGATACGCAGTATTTT
>TRBV5-1|NA|TRBD1|TRBJ1-2
CASSQTGQFNYGYTF
TGCGCCAGCAGCCAGACGGGACAGTTTAACTATGGCTACACCTTC
>TRBV27|NA|NA|TRBJ2-7
CASSPLSAYRKTYEQYF
TGTGCCAGCAGTCCCCTTTCTGCCTACAGGAAAACCTACGAGCAGTACTTC
>TRBV27|NA|NA|TRBJ2-3
CASSLALATDTQYF
TGTGCCAGCAGTTTAGCGCTAGCGACAGATACGCAGTATTTT
>TRBV6-5|NA|TRBD1|TRBJ1-3
CASSYHSRGPGDTIYF
TGTGCCAGCAGTTATCACAGCAGGGGGCCCGGTGACACCATATATTTT
>TRBV9|NA|NA|TRBJ1-4
CASSLSTNEKLFF
TGTGCCAGCAGCCTTAGCACTAATGAAAAACTGTTTTTT
>TRBV4-2|NA|TRBD2|TRBJ2-2
CASKGTSGWTGELFF
TGTGCCAGCAAAGGGACTAGCGGTTGGACCGGGGAGCTGTTTTTT
>TRBV7-6|NA|TRBD1|TRBJ1-2
CASSLDQGGYYGYTF
TGTGCCAGCAGCTTAGACCAAGGGGGCTATTATGGCTACACCTTC
>TRBV12-3/TRBV12-4|NA|TRBD1|TRBJ1-1
CASSYRGTTEAFF
TGTGCCAGCAGTTACAGGGGAACTACTGAAGCTTTCTTT
>TRBV6-6|NA|NA|TRBJ1-1
CASIGSVSRLEAFF
TGTGCCAGCATCGGATCCGTATCCCGACTTGAAGCTTTCTTT
>TRBV5-5|NA|NA|TRBJ2-7
CASSLYQGNYEQYF
TGTGCCAGCAGCTTGTATCAGGGTAACTACGAGCAGTACTTC
>TRBV7-2|once|TRBD2|TRBJ2-5
CASSPQRGAQETQYF
TGTGCCAGCAGCCCCCAGCGGGGGGCGCAAGAGACCCAGTACTTC
>TRBV30|NA|NA|TRBJ1-1
CACRVNTEAFF
TGTGCCTGCAGGGTGAACACTGAAGCTTTCTTT
>TRBV11-2|NA|NA|TRBJ2-7
CASSLVLGDTYEQYF
TGTGCCAGCAGCTTAGTATTGGGAGATACCTACGAGCAGTACTTC
>TRBV4-1|NA|TRBD2|TRBJ2-3
CASSQGRGLAGVTDTQYF
TGCGCCAGCAGCCAAGGTCGGGGACTAGCGGGAGTTACAGATACGCAGTATTTT
>TRBV27|NA|NA|TRBJ2-5
CASSSPGPETQYF
TGTGCCAGCAGTTCCCCAGGGCCAGAGACCCAGTACTTC
>TRBV4-1|NA|NA|TRBJ1-2
CASSQDPSTGTHGYTF
TGCGCCAGCAGCCAAGATCCCTCAACGGGGACACATGGCTACACCTTC
>TRBV11-2|NA|TRBD1|TRBJ2-5
CASSRLGTVSQETQYF
TGTGCCAGCAGCCGCCTCGGGACAGTGAGTCAAGAGACCCAGTACTTC
>TRBV28|NA|NA|TRBJ2-1
CASTPLAPYNEQFF
TGTGCCAGCACCCCTCTAGCGCCATACAATGAGCAGTTCTTC
>TRBV13|NA|TRBD2|TRBJ2-5
CASSPWTSGGGETQYF
TGTGCCAGCAGCCCCTGGACTAGCGGGGGGGGAGAGACCCAGTACTTC
>TRBV12-3/TRBV12-4|NA|NA|TRBJ2-1
CASSLGGGKQFF
TGTGCCAGCAGTTTAGGGGGGGGCAAGCAGTTCTTC
>TRBV9|NA|TRBD2|TRBJ2-7
CASSVEGGEDEQYF
TGTGCCAGCAGCGTAGAGGGAGGGGAAGACGAGCAGTACTTC
>TRBV27|NA|TRBD1|TRBJ1-5
CASSMTGRNQPQHF
TGTGCCAGCAGTATGACAGGGCGCAATCAGCCCCAGCATTTT
>TRBV4-1|NA|NA|TRBJ1-2
CASSMAQDYGYTF
TGCGCCAGCAGCATGGCGCAGGACTATGGCTACACCTTC
>TRBV19|NA|NA|TRBJ1-2
CASSIYDTYGYTF
TGTGCCAGTAGTATTTACGACACCTATGGCTACACCTTC
>TRBV29-1|NA|TRBD1|TRBJ1-2
CSGSGTGLSGYTF
TGCAGCGGATCCGGGACAGGGCTTAGCGGCTACACCTTC
>TRBV7-2|NA|TRBD2|TRBJ2-7
CASSLDLAGGGPFYEQYF
TGTGCCAGCAGCTTAGATCTAGCGGGGGGGGGCCCCTTCTACGAGCAGTACTTC
>TRBV6-2/TRBV6-3|NA|TRBD2|TRBJ2-3
CASSFPRLAGGGTDTQYF
TGTGCCAGCAGTTTTCCCCGACTAGCGGGGGGGGGAACAGATACGCAGTATTTT
>TRBV7-9|NA|TRBD1|TRBJ1-2
CASTPQGANYGYTF
TGTGCCAGCACCCCCCAGGGGGCGAACTATGGCTACACCTTC
>TRBV10-1|once|TRBD2|TRBJ2-7
CASSDIAGGDHEQYF
TGCGCCAGCAGTGATATAGCGGGAGGAGACCACGAGCAGTACTTC
>TRBV28|NA|TRBD1|TRBJ2-7
CASSNRGISYEQYF
TGTGCCAGCAGTAACAGGGGGATATCCTACGAGCAGTACTTC
>TRBV5-6|once|NA|TRBJ1-5
CASSLWGGYQPQHF
TGTGCCAGCAGCTTGTGGGGGGGGTATCAGCCCCAGCATTTT
>TRBV5-4|few|NA|TRBJ1-1
CASSPRWGDTEAFF
TGTGCCAGCAGCCCCAGATGGGGGGACACTGAAGCTTTCTTT
>TRBV19|NA|NA|TRBJ1-2
CASSIAGRDKYGYTF
TGTGCCAGTAGTATAGCCGGCAGGGACAAGTATGGCTACACCTTC
>TRBV10-3|NA|TRBD1|TRBJ1-2
CAISKDRAYGYTF
TGTGCCATCAGCAAAGACAGGGCCTATGGCTACACCTTC
>TRBV28|NA|TRBD1|TRBJ1-6
CASSLHQGDNSPLHF
TGTGCCAGCAGTTTACACCAGGGGGATAATTCACCCCTCCACTTT